Following are 12 T cell receptor beta chains from one sample sequenced in a study of graft-versus-host responses after intestinal transplantation. Produced via immunoSEQ multiplex PCR; TCRdb's table is partial and in-frame only. The sample shows around 6,700 clones, 89% of them seen only once. Here the sequenced sample was PBMCs, taken roughly 80 days after transplant. The receptor set was obtained from a human patient who received an intestinal transplant, so some T cells may come from the graft donor.

The rearrangement links TRBV15 to TRBJ2-7, with a weak D call TRBD1 (5 bases). In germline, CDR1 is LNHNV, CDR2 YYDKDF (reference sequence). The V gene lost 0 bases and the J gene lost 3 bases, with 9 bases spanning the gap. CDR3 size: 14 residues. CDR3 nucleotides: TGTGCCACCAGCAGAGAGGGCAGGGTCTACGAGCAGTACGTC. Encoded protein: CATSREGRVYEQYV.

The genes are TRBV2 and TRBJ1-5; 10 bases match TRBD1. V was pared by 3 bases and J by 0 bases, with 5 bases of the junction left unmatched. Germline lookup yields CDR1 SNHLY and CDR2 FYNNEI. This CDR3 has 17 residues. The CDR3 region is CASSDRDRGYSNQPQHF. The CDR3 DNA is TGTGCCAGCAGTGACCGGGACAGGGGTTATAGCAATCAGCCCCAGCATTTT.

The rearrangement links TRBV7-9 to TRBJ1-2; TRBD1 matches at 8 bases. Trimming cost V 3 bases and J 4 bases; bases outside gene matches: 7. CDR1 is SEHNR, CDR2 FQNEAQ, per germline (reference sequence). The CDR3 has 15 residues. The CDR3, as DNA: TGTGCCAGCAGCTTGACAGGGGCTAGTGGCTATGGCTACACCTTC. Amino acid sequence: CASSLTGASGYGYTF.

This chain joins TRBV19 and TRBJ1-1; D gene ambiguous. Per germline, CDR1 LNHDA and CDR2 SQIVND (reference sequence). The V and J ends lost 7 bases and 0 bases respectively, with 24 bases between them. This CDR3 is 18 amino acids long. CDR3 in amino acids: CASTPDGSGANMNTEAFF. CDR3 DNA sequence: TGTGCCAGTACCCCGGACGGGTCCGGCGCGAACATGAACACTGAAGCTTTCTTT.

The rearrangement links TRBV6-1 to TRBJ2-2; no clear D. The CDR3 spans 15 residues. Trimming cost V 6 bases and J 1 base, with 12 bases left between them. Germline V CDR1 and CDR2: MNHNS, SASEGT. DNA for the CDR3: TGTGCCAGCAGGGTGCCGGTCCTGAACACCGGGGAGCTGTTTTTT. Translating gives CASRVPVLNTGELFF.

The chain joins TRBV15 to TRBJ1-2, with D perhaps matching TRBD1 (6 bases). Germline CDR1 LNHNV, CDR2 YYDKDF (reference sequence). Trimming removed 0 bases at V and 5 bases at J, with 10 bases between. This CDR3 has 14 residues. Written as DNA, the CDR3 is TGTGCCACCAGCAGAGAGACAGGAGAGTATGGCTACACCTTC. It yields the protein CATSRETGEYGYTF.

V is TRBV11-2 and J is TRBJ2-5, with TRBD2 matching 8 bases. Per germline, CDR1 SGHAT and CDR2 FQNNGV. This CDR3 region has 15 residues. With V trimmed by 6 bases and J by 3 bases, 9 bases remained unmatched. CDR3 in amino acids: CASSYLGRGEETQYF. For the CDR3, the DNA is TGTGCCAGCAGTTATTTGGGGCGGGGGGAAGAGACCCAGTACTTC.

The chain has TRBV7-9 and TRBJ2-2; D is ambiguous. Germline CDR1 and CDR2: SEHNR and FQNEAQ (reference sequence). The CDR3 has 14 residues. V lost 5 bases and J lost 2, with 9 bases in between. CDR3 region: CASSHRHNTGELFF. DNA for the CDR3: TGTGCCAGCAGCCACAGACACAACACCGGGGAGCTGTTTTTT.

This clone appeared a few times. V and J are TRBV4-2 and TRBJ2-6, with D unresolved. Between the trimmed V and J ends, which lost 1 base and 1 base, there was a span of 5 bases. The CDR3 has 15 residues. Per germline, CDR1 LGHNA and CDR2 YNFKEQ. The DNA of the CDR3 is TGTGCCAGCAGCCAAGCAGGATCTGGGGCCAACGTCCTGACTTTC. Its translation is CASSQAGSGANVLTF.

This clone has more than one count but fewer than ten. J is TRBJ2-7 and V is TRBV5-1, with a tentative D call TRBD2 (7 bases). Germline-derived CDR1 and CDR2 are SGHRS and YFSETQ. The CDR3 is made up of 14 amino acids. Trimming removed 2 bases at V and 3 bases at J, with 12 bases between. The CDR3 nucleotides are TGCGCCAGCAGCTTACGAGGGGGGGACTACGAGCAGTACTTC. It specifies CASSLRGGDYEQYF.

This clone was observed a handful of times. This chain links TRBV5-1 with TRBJ2-6; D might be TRBD1 (5 bases). CDR1 is SGHRS, CDR2 YFSETQ, per germline. The CDR3 length is 15 residues. Trimming stripped 0 bases from V and 2 bases from J, with 6 bases between. CDR3 loop: CASSLDRPGANVLTF. CDR3 nucleotide sequence: TGCGCCAGCAGCTTGGACAGGCCTGGGGCCAACGTCCTGACTTTC.

The V and J genes are TRBV7-9 and TRBJ1-3; 11 nucleotides agree with TRBD1. Germline values: CDR1 SEHNR, CDR2 FQNEAQ (reference sequence). The CDR3 has 15 residues. Unmatched junction bases numbered 4, after V lost 5 bases and J lost 4 bases. CDR3 in amino acids: CASSAGQGEGNTIYF. The CDR3 bases are TGTGCCAGCAGCGCGGGACAGGGGGAAGGAAACACCATATATTTT.